The rows below give T cell receptor beta chains drawn from one sample of a study of T-cell memory formation after mild COVID-19. TCRdb called the 5' RACE reads again in MiXCR, with one record for every CDR3 protein. The sample lists hundreds of thousands of distinct CDR3 sequences, approximately 16% occurring once. The sample taken for sequencing was PBMCs or a T cell subset sorted from them (not recorded which). The receptors shown here come from a young man who had mild COVID-19 (a few samples of this study predate the infection). Cell type and time point are not known. Each CDR3 is given with its conserved first and last residue. D genes are given only for firm matches. Size tells how often a clone was seen (once, few, many) or the class of an expanded clone, and some rows leave it out.

j_call clone_size d_call v_call cdr3_aa cdr3_nt
TRBJ2-1 NA NA TRBV4-1 CASTKGGALEQFF TGCGCCAGCACCAAGGGGGGGGCCCTTGAGCAGTTCTTC
TRBJ1-2 NA NA TRBV6-5 CASTDRYDGYTF TGTGCCAGCACCGACAGGTACGATGGCTACACCTTC
TRBJ2-2 NA NA TRBV20-1 CSTRSGPTGELFF TGCAGTACCCGTTCCGGGCCCACCGGGGAGCTGTTTTTT
TRBJ2-1 few NA TRBV29-1 CSAVGTGYNEQFF TGCAGCGCGGTGGGGACGGGGTACAATGAGCAGTTCTTC
TRBJ1-2 few NA TRBV7-2 CASSLGHLGANYGYTF TGTGCCAGCAGCTTAGGTCATCTAGGAGCTAACTATGGCTACACCTTC
TRBJ1-2 NA NA TRBV5-5 CASSLATGHLNYGYTF TGTGCCAGCAGCTTGGCCACGGGACACCTAAACTATGGCTACACCTTC
TRBJ2-1 many TRBD1 TRBV24-1 CATSGETGGYNEQFF TGTGCCACCAGTGGAGAAACAGGGGGTTACAATGAGCAGTTCTTC
TRBJ1-2 few TRBD1 TRBV6-2/TRBV6-3 CASSYPDYRDSFYGYTF TGTGCCAGCAGTTACCCAGATTACAGGGACAGCTTCTATGGCTACACCTTC
TRBJ1-6 few NA TRBV2 CASSESGQYNSPLHF TGTGCCAGCAGTGAATCTGGCCAGTATAATTCACCCCTCCACTTT
TRBJ2-1 NA TRBD2 TRBV7-2 CASSLPGGRVVYEQFF TGTGCCAGCAGCTTGCCCGGGGGGAGGGTAGTGTATGAGCAGTTCTTC
TRBJ1-5 few NA TRBV5-8 CASSHAEGFDNQPQHF TGTGCCAGCAGCCATGCTGAGGGATTCGACAATCAGCCCCAGCATTTT
TRBJ2-2 NA TRBD2 TRBV23-1 CASSPSPGLARTGELFF TGCGCCAGCAGTCCGTCCCCCGGACTAGCGAGAACCGGGGAGCTGTTTTTT
TRBJ2-1 few NA TRBV4-1 CASSPTWSRSDEQFF TGCGCCAGCAGCCCCACATGGTCCAGGTCGGATGAGCAGTTCTTC
TRBJ2-1 few TRBD1 TRBV5-1 CASSSGGTGSYNEQFF TGCGCCAGCAGCTCCGGCGGGACAGGTTCCTACAATGAGCAGTTCTTC
TRBJ2-3 NA NA TRBV20-1 CSSEQVDTQYF TGCAGCTCCGAACAGGTAGATACGCAGTATTTT
TRBJ1-6 few NA TRBV20-1 CSAVEVTGGFNSPLHF TGCAGTGCTGTAGAGGTTACGGGGGGCTTTAATTCACCCCTCCACTTT
TRBJ2-5 many TRBD2 TRBV5-1 CASSLERGKETQYF TGCGCCAGCAGCCTCGAGCGGGGGAAAGAGACCCAGTACTTC
TRBJ2-2 few TRBD1 TRBV5-5 CASSLALTGTGELFF TGTGCCAGCAGCCTAGCCCTGACAGGGACCGGGGAGCTGTTTTTT
TRBJ2-5 few TRBD2 TRBV2 CASSVGSFAGEEETQYF TGTGCCAGCAGTGTAGGGTCTTTTGCGGGGGAAGAAGAGACCCAGTACTTC
TRBJ1-1 NA NA TRBV2 CASRLGVNTEAFF TGTGCCAGCCGACTGGGAGTCAACACTGAAGCTTTCTTT